The present T cell receptor beta chain was sequenced within a study of spatial heterogeneity in lung cancer. Study-level information: On average, each unique TCR and UMI combination appeared more than ten times in raw reads.

TCR cDNA molecules were tagged individually, and each one carried a unique molecular identifier. TCRdb processed the 5' RACE reads anew with MiXCR; each CDR3 protein has one entry. The sample includes around 87,000 distinct CDR3 sequences, about an eighth seen only once; the top ten take roughly two fifths. Indicated time point: sample taken at primary tumor resection. Extraction of whole RNA from tumor, nontumor lung or frozen PBMC preceded unsorted sequencing. Of note for this clonotype: A read error may be the cause here, since a much bigger clone is one base away. The conserved closing phenylalanine or tryptophan is absent in this CDR3, likely reflecting a read error.

CDR3 length: 18 residues. After removal of 1 base from V and 2 bases from J, the junction contained 9 bases not matched to a gene. Germline V gene lookup returns CDR1 SGHNT and CDR2 YENEEA. The chain uses TRBV11-3 and TRBJ2-5; 11 bases align to TRBD2. Sample: PBMCs, taken at surgery. This sequence was found in a male donor with early-stage non-small cell lung cancer. CDR3 residues: CASSLGRPSGGLQETQYL. CDR3 coding DNA: TGTGCCAGCAGCTTAGGCCGGCCTAGCGGGGGGTTACAAGAGACCCAGTACCTC.